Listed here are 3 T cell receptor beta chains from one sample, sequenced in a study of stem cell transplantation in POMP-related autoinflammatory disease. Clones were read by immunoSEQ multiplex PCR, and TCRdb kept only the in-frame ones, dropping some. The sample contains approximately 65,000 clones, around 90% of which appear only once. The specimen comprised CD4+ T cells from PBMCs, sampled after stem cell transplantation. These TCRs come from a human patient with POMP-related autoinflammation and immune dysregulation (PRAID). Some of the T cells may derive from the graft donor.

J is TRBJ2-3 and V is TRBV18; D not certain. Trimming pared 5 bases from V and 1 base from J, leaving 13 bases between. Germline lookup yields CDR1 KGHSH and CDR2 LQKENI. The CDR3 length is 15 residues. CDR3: CASSSIIEGTDTQYF. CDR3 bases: TGTGCCAGCTCATCAATAATAGAGGGCACAGATACGCAGTATTTT.

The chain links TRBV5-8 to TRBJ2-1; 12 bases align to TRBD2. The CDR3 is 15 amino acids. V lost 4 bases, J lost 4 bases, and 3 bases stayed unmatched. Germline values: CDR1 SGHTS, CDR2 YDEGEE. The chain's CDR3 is CASSLGLAGYNEQFF. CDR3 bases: TGTGCCAGCAGCCTGGGACTAGCGGGTTACAATGAGCAGTTCTTC.

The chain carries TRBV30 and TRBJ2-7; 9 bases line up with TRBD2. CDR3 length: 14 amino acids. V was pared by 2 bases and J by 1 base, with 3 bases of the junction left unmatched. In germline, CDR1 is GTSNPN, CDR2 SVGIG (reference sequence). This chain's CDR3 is CAWSLLAGSYEQYF. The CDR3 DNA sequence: TGTGCCTGGAGTTTACTAGCGGGTTCCTACGAGCAGTACTTC. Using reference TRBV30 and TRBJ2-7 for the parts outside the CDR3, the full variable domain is SQTIHQWPATLVQPVGSPLSLECTVEGTSNPNLYWYRQAAGRGLQLLFYSVGIGQISSEVPQNLSASRPQDRQFILSSKKLLLSDSGFYLCAWSLLAGSYEQYFGPGTRLTVT.